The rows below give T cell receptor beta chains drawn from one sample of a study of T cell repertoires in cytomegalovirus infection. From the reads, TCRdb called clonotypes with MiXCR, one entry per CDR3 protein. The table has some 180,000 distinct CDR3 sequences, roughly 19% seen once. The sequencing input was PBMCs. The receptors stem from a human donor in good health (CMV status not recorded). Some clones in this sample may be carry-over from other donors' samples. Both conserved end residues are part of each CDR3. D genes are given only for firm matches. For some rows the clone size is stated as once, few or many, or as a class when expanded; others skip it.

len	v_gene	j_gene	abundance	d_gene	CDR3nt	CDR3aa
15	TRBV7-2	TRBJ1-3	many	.	TGTGCCAGCAGCCTAAGGTGGCAGGGAGGAAACACCATATATTTT	CASSLRWQGGNTIYF
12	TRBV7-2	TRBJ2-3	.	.	TGTGCCAGCAGCTTAAGGCCAGATACGCAGTATTTT	CASSLRPDTQYF
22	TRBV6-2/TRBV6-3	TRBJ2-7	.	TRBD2	TGTGCCAGCAGTTACCCTGGCAGCTCGGGGATATGGGCGGGAGCGGACGCGGACGAGCAGTACTTC	CASSYPGSSGIWAGADADEQYF
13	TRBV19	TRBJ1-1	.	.	TGTGCCAGTAGTATAGGACCAAACACTGAAGCTTTCTTT	CASSIGPNTEAFF
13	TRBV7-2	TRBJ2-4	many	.	TGTGCCAGCAGCTTCGGCGGTGACTCCATTCAGTACTTC	CASSFGGDSIQYF
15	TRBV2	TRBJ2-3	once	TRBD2	TGTGCCAGCAGTGAAACGGGAGGTGAAACAGATACGCAGTATTTT	CASSETGGETDTQYF
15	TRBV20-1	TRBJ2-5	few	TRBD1	TGCAGTGCTGGCGCGACAGGGGTGTCGCAAGAGACCCAGTACTTC	CSAGATGVSQETQYF
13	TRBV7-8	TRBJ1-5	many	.	TGTGCCAGCAGCTTCTCCCCAAATCAGCCCCAGCATTTT	CASSFSPNQPQHF
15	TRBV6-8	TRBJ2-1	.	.	TGTGCCAGCAGTTACGAGAACAGGGTGCGCAATGAGCAGTTCTTC	CASSYENRVRNEQFF
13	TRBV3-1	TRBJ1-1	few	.	TGTGCCAGCAGCCAAGCAGCAACACGAGGAGCTTTCTTT	CASSQAATRGAFF
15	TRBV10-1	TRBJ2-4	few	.	TGCGCCAGCAGTGACGACAGGTCCGGGGGGAACATTCAGTACTTC	CASSDDRSGGNIQYF
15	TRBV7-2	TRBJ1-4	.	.	TGTGCCAGCAGCTTCAGACAGATGCCAACGGCAGGACTGTTTTTT	CASSFRQMPTAGLFF
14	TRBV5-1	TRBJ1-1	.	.	TGCGCCAGCAGCCGGGACGGGCGGAACACTGAAGCTTTCTTT	CASSRDGRNTEAFF
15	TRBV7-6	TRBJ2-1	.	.	TGTGCCAGCAGCTTAGGACAGGTTCCCTACAATGAGCAGTTCTTC	CASSLGQVPYNEQFF
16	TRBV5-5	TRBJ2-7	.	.	TGTGCCAGCAGCTTTTTTGGCACGGCACTCCTAGGGGAGCAGTACTTC	CASSFFGTALLGEQYF
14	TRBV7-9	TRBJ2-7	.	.	TGTGCCAGCAGCTTAGCGGCAGGTTCCTACGAGCAGTACTTC	CASSLAAGSYEQYF
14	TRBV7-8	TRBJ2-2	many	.	TGTGCCAGCAGCTTGAGACAGTCCACCGGGGAGCTGTTTTTT	CASSLRQSTGELFF
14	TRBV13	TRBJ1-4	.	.	TGTGCCAGCAGCTTGTTCAGGGCAAATGAAAAACTGTTTTTT	CASSLFRANEKLFF
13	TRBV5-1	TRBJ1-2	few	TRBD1	TGCGCCAGCAGCCAGAATACAGGGGGCGGCTACACCTTC	CASSQNTGGGYTF
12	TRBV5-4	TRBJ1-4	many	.	TGTGCCAGCAGCTGGGATAATGAAAAACTGTTTTTT	CASSWDNEKLFF
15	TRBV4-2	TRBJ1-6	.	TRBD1	TGTGCCAGCAGCTTGACAGGGTGGGGTAATTCACCCCTCCACTTT	CASSLTGWGNSPLHF
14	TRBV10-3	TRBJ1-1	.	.	TGTGCCATCAGTGAGTCGAGGGTGAACACTGAAGCTTTCTTT	CAISESRVNTEAFF
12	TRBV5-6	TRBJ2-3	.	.	TGTGCCAGCAGCTCTCAGTTGAACGAGCAGTATTTT	CASSSQLNEQYF
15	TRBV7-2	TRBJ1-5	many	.	TGTGCCAGCAGCCTACAGGGTTATAGCAATCAGCCCCAGCATTTT	CASSLQGYSNQPQHF
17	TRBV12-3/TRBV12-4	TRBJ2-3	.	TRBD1	TGTGCCAGCAGTTTGGGACCTGACAGGGGTGGTGCAGATACGCAGTATTTT	CASSLGPDRGGADTQYF
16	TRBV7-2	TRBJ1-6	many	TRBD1	TGTGCCAGCAGCCTTTTTGGGACAGGGACCGGTTCAGACCTCCACTTT	CASSLFGTGTGSDLHF
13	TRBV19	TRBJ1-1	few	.	TGTGCCAGTAGTATAGACGAGAACACTGAAGCTTTCTTT	CASSIDENTEAFF
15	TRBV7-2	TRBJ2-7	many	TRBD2	TGTGCCAGCAGCCGGCGGGCTAGCGGGAGCTACGAGCAGTACTTC	CASSRRASGSYEQYF
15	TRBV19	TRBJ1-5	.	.	TGTGCCAGTAGTATAATGCCAGAACTCAATCAGCCCCAGCATTTT	CASSIMPELNQPQHF
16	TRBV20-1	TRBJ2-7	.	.	TGCAGTGCTATGCGCAGACTAGCCCAGGGGGATCACGAGCAGTACTTC	CSAMRRLAQGDHEQYF
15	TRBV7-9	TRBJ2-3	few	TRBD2	TGTGCCAGCAGCCCACTAGCGGCCGGCACAGATACGCAGTATTTT	CASSPLAAGTDTQYF
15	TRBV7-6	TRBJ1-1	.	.	TGTGCCAGCAGCTTAGCGCTTGGGGAAATCACTGAAGCTTTCTTT	CASSLALGEITEAFF
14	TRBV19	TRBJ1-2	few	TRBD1	TGTGCCAGTAGAACAGGGGAAGGGAACTATGGCTACACCTTC	CASRTGEGNYGYTF
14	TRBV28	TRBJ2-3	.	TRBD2	TGTGCCAGCAAAAGCGGGACTAGCACAGATACGCAGTATTTT	CASKSGTSTDTQYF
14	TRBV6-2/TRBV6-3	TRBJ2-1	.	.	TGTGCCAGCAGGGACACTGCCTCAAGGGACGAGCAGTTCTTC	CASRDTASRDEQFF
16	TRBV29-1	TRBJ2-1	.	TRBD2	TGCAGCTGTCAAACACCTCGGGGACTAGCCAACAATGAGCAGTTCTTC	CSCQTPRGLANNEQFF
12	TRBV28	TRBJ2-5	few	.	TGTGCCAGCAGATCAGGGAGTGAGACCCAGTACTTC	CASRSGSETQYF
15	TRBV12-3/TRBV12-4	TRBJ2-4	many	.	TGTGCCAGCAGTTGGCAAGGGGTGGCCAAAAACATTCAGTACTTC	CASSWQGVAKNIQYF
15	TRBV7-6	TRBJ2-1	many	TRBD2	TGTGCCAGCAGCTTGGTGACTAGCGGCTACAATGAGCAGTTCTTC	CASSLVTSGYNEQFF
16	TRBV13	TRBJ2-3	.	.	TGTGCCAGCAGCTCAAGCCTTCCGGGGAGCACAGATACGCAGTATTTT	CASSSSLPGSTDTQYF
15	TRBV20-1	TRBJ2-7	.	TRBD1	TGCAGTGCTAGAAACCGGGACAGGGTTTTACGCGAGCAGTACTTC	CSARNRDRVLREQYF
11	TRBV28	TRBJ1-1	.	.	TGTGCCAGCAGTTTATTAAGTGAAGCTTTCTTT	CASSLLSEAFF
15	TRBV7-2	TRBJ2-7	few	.	TGTGCCAGCAGCCCAGTTGGTAGCGGTTTTAACGAGCAGTACTTC	CASSPVGSGFNEQYF
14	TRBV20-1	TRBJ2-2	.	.	TGCAGTGCTATGCTGGGGCCGAACACCGGGGAGCTGTTTTTT	CSAMLGPNTGELFF